This T cell receptor (beta chain) was found in a study of glioma-infiltrating T cells. Overall study results and limits: Tissue and blood shared very few CDR3 sequences. Above-expected tissue-blood divergence occurred in all gliomas, most in low-grade ones.

Amplification of TCR alpha and beta CDR3 regions from RNA used iRepertoire nested multiplex PCR. One-step reverse transcription and amplification started from approximately 100-400 ng of tissue mRNA or PBMC total RNA. TCRdb reprocessed the multiplex PCR reads with MiXCR, giving one entry per CDR3 protein. The sample comprises over 100,000 distinct CDR3 sequences, about 25% of which are singletons, and about a third rests with the top ten. V gave up 1 base and J gave up 0 bases, with 12 bases separating them. CDR3 length: 16 amino acids. The V gene's germline CDR1 is LNHDA and CDR2 SQIVND (reference sequence). The sample holds many counts of this clonotype. Its antigen is unidentified.

The source material was glioma tissue, nonneoplastic brain tissue, or PBMCs (not recorded which). The TCR was taken from a human donor with low-grade glioma or glioblastoma, undergoing nonglioma brain surgery, or in good health (not recorded which). This chain links TRBV19 with TRBJ1-2; D is ambiguous. CDR3 nucleotide sequence: TGTGCCAGTAGTATAGCGGGGAATCCTGCTAACTATGGCTACACCTTC. It translates to CASSIAGNPANYGYTF.